The 23 T cell receptor beta chains listed next were all sequenced from one sample in a study of blood T cell repertoires in COVID-19 (dated by TCRdb to the early 2020s). The receptor library was made with the immunoSEQ multiplex PCR assay. This is the immuneACCESS table as TCRdb keeps it, with only in-frame sequences that have V and J called. A part of the clones is gone; compared with another copy, unresolved V genes explain less than half, and the rest is unexplained. Here the sample has roughly 150,000 clones; around 80% occur a single time. The ten largest clones represent around 7% of the sample. The sequenced sample was PBMCs or T cells enriched from blood (not recorded which). These receptors came from a man between 50 and 59 years old who had recovered from COVID-19.

This chain links TRBV6-5 with TRBJ1-6, with no clear D. With 6 bases removed from V and 7 bases from J, the gap between germline ends came to 13 bases. Germline CDR1 and CDR2: MNHEY and SVGAGI. The CDR3 is 14 amino acids. The CDR3, as DNA: TGTGCCAGCAGACCCCGGGAGCCGAATTCACCCCTCCACTTT. It translates to CASRPREPNSPLHF.

The V and J genes are TRBV30 and TRBJ1-4; D gene unclear. In germline, CDR1 is GTSNPN, CDR2 SVGIG (reference sequence). The ends were cut back, 3 bases at V and 6 bases at J, with 14 bases in the middle. The CDR3 is made up of 14 amino acids. This chain's CDR3 is CAWRSEVTDEKLFF. The CDR3 DNA sequence: TGTGCCTGGAGGTCGGAGGTCACGGATGAAAAACTGTTTTTT.

V and J are TRBV29-1 and TRBJ2-3; 8 bases fit TRBD1. This CDR3 comprises 15 residues. After removal of 5 bases from V and 2 bases from J, the junction contained 9 bases not matched to a gene. Germline CDR1 and CDR2: SQVTM and ANQGSEA. The CDR3 sequence is CSVSPQGAFTDTQYF. DNA of the CDR3: TGCAGCGTTTCCCCCCAGGGGGCCTTCACAGATACGCAGTATTTT.

V is TRBV18 and J is TRBJ2-1, with TRBD1 as a possible D gene (6 bases). This CDR3 has 13 residues. The V and J ends lost 5 bases and 4 bases respectively, with 9 bases between them. Germline V gene data show CDR1 as KGHSH and CDR2 as LQKENI. The CDR3: CASSEDSYNEQFF. The CDR3 DNA reads as TGTGCCAGCTCAGAGGACAGTTACAATGAGCAGTTCTTC.

The rearrangement uses TRBV27 and TRBJ1-5; 8 bases agree with TRBD1. There are 15 residues in the CDR3. Germline V gene lookup returns CDR1 MNHEY and CDR2 SMNVEV (reference sequence). The J segment lost 11 bases and the V segment lost 4 bases, leaving 13 bases of the junction unmatched. CDR3 coding DNA: TGTGCCAGCAGTTCTCATAACAGGGGGATAATGTCCCAGCATTTT. Translation: CASSSHNRGIMSQHF.

V and J are TRBV5-4 and TRBJ1-3; D gene unclear. This CDR3 region has 17 residues. Germline-derived CDR1 and CDR2 are SGHNT and YYREEE (reference sequence). V lost 0 bases, J lost 0 bases, and 13 bases lay in between. The CDR3 DNA sequence: TGTGCCAGCAGCTTGGCGGGTGGCGGCAGCTCTGGAAACACCATATATTTT. Residues: CASSLAGGGSSGNTIYF.

A single count supports this clone. V and J are TRBV4-1 and TRBJ2-5, with 8 bases aligning to TRBD2. CDR3 size: 16 residues. The V segment lost 0 bases and the J segment 0 bases; nucleotides outside the gene matches: 3. Germline CDR1 is MGHRA and CDR2 is YSYEKL. The DNA of the CDR3 is TGCGCCAGCAGCCAAGACGCTAGCGGGTACCAAGAGACCCAGTACTTC. It yields the protein CASSQDASGYQETQYF.

CDR3 in DNA: TGTGCCATCAGCGACAGGGGGATTAGCACAGATACGCAGTATTTT. Its translation is CAISDRGISTDTQYF. The chain uses TRBV10-3 and TRBJ2-3; 9 bases map to TRBD1. The ends lost 6 bases at V and 0 bases at J; junction bases unmatched: 4. CDR1 is ENHRY, CDR2 SYGVKD, per germline. This CDR3 contains 15 residues.

The gene calls are TRBV5-1 and TRBJ2-1; 9 nucleotides agree with TRBD1. The germline V gene encodes CDR1 SGHRS and CDR2 YFSETQ. The CDR3 extends over 15 amino acids. The ends lost 4 bases at V and 4 bases at J; junction bases unmatched: 6. The CDR3 sequence is CASSRGGQGYNEQFF. The CDR3, as DNA: TGCGCCAGCAGCCGAGGGGGACAGGGTTACAATGAGCAGTTCTTC.

This chain links TRBV4-3 with TRBJ1-5; 7 nucleotides line up with TRBD1. CDR1 is LGHNA and CDR2 is YSLEER in the germline V gene. This CDR3 region has 15 residues. With V trimmed by 0 bases and J by 4 bases, 3 bases remained unmatched. CDR3 sequence (DNA): TGCGCCAGCAGCCAAGAAAGGGGGCGGAATCAGCCCCAGCATTTT. Its translation: CASSQERGRNQPQHF.

V is TRBV5-1 and J is TRBJ1-1; TRBD1 matches 7 bases. Germline assignment: CDR1 SGHRS and CDR2 YFSETQ. Trimming removed 0 bases from V and 6 bases from J; junction bases left unmatched: 8. This CDR3 spans 15 amino acids. The CDR3 DNA reads TGCGCCAGCAGCTTGGTAGGGGGCTCGGGGGCTGAAGCTTTCTTT. The encoded protein is CASSLVGGSGAEAFF.

Remarks on this clone: Other nucleotide sequences from this sample produce the same CDR3. CDR3 loop: CASSQDGLGTDTQYF. The CDR3 DNA reads TGTGCCAGCAGCCAAGACGGTTTGGGCACAGATACGCAGTATTTT. The chain is built from TRBV3-1 (or the pseudogene TRBV3-2) and TRBJ2-3; D unclear. The V gene lost 0 bases and the J gene lost 1 base, with 8 bases spanning the gap. The length of the CDR3 is 15 residues. CDR1 and CDR2 (germline): LGHDT, YNNKEL (reference sequence).

V gene TRBV18 combines with J gene TRBJ2-7, with D possibly being TRBD1 (5 bases). V lost 5 bases and J 4 bases, leaving 12 bases between the germline ends. Germline CDR1 is KGHSH and CDR2 is LQKENI. This CDR3 comprises 13 residues. CDR3 DNA sequence: TGTGCCAGCTCAATCGGACAAAAGTACGAGCAGTACTTC. This codes for CASSIGQKYEQYF.

The V and J genes are TRBV5-1 and TRBJ2-7; TRBD2 matches at 8 bases. This CDR3 spans 14 amino acids. V shed 4 bases, J shed 2 bases, and the junction held 5 bases outside the gene matches. Germline CDR1 reads SGHRS; CDR2 reads YFSETQ. The chain's CDR3 is CASSRGLEAYEQYF. The CDR3 DNA is TGCGCCAGCAGCCGGGGACTAGAAGCCTACGAGCAGTACTTC.

A single count supports this clone. The J gene is TRBJ1-3, the V gene TRBV7-9; D remains unclear. The CDR3 consists of 13 residues. Germline assignment: CDR1 SEHNR and CDR2 FQNEAQ (reference sequence). Trimming took 1 base from V and 8 from J, leaving 9 bases between them. The CDR3 region has the DNA TGTGCCAGCAGCTTAGTCCTAGGTCACACCATATATTTT. The encoded protein is CASSLVLGHTIYF.

This clone was observed a few times. The chain joins TRBV11-2 to TRBJ2-1; 9 bases are shared with TRBD1. Germline V gene lookup returns CDR1 SGHAT and CDR2 FQNNGV. There are 14 residues in the CDR3. V lost 1 base to trimming and J lost 7 bases; unmatched junction nucleotides: 2. In nucleotides, the CDR3 is TGTGCCAGCAGCTTAGGGACAGGGGTGAATGAGCAGTTCTTC. Translation gives CASSLGTGVNEQFF. The full variable domain, completed using reference TRBV11-2 and TRBJ2-1, is EAGVAQSPRYKIIEKRQSVAFWCNPISGHATLYWYQQILGQGPKLLIQFQNNGVVDDSQLPKDRFSAERLKGVDSTLKIQPAKLEDSAVYLCASSLGTGVNEQFFGPGTRLTVL.

The chain employs TRBV19 and TRBJ1-6, with TRBD1 identical over 7 bases. Germline V CDR1 and CDR2: LNHDA, SQIVND (reference sequence). The CDR3 extends over 14 amino acids. After removal of 7 bases from V and 4 bases from J, the junction contained 4 bases not matched to a gene. The CDR3 protein is CASTLQGYNSPLHF. For the CDR3, the DNA is TGTGCCAGTACCCTACAGGGGTATAATTCACCCCTCCACTTT.

This chain links TRBV7-9 with TRBJ1-4; TRBD1 agrees at 9 bases. V lost 5 bases, J lost 5 bases, and 3 bases stayed unmatched. Germline assignment: CDR1 SEHNR and CDR2 FQNEAQ (reference sequence). The CDR3 has 14 residues. CDR3 amino acids: CASSAGTGNEKLFF. CDR3 DNA sequence: TGTGCCAGCAGCGCCGGGACAGGGAATGAAAAACTGTTTTTT. Variable domain in full (rest from reference TRBV7-9 and TRBJ1-4): DTGVSQNPRHKITKRGQNVTFRCDPISEHNRLYWYRQTLGQGPEFLTYFQNEAQLEKSRLLSDRFSAERPKGSFSTLEIQRTEQGDSAMYLCASSAGTGNEKLFFGSGTQLSVL.

There are a few counts of this clone. The V call is TRBV7-2, the J call TRBJ2-2; maybe TRBD1 (6 bases). The CDR3 covers 15 residues. Germline CDR1 is SGHTA and CDR2 is FQGNSA. The germline V and J ends were trimmed by 9 bases and 2 bases, with 16 bases remaining between them. DNA for the CDR3: TGTGCCAGGGGTCTAATGGACAGTAACACCGGGGAGCTGTTTTTT. Protein: CARGLMDSNTGELFF.

The chain combines TRBV30 with TRBJ1-5; tentatively, D is TRBD1 (6 bases). Trimming cost V 3 bases and J 6 bases, with 12 bases left between them. Germline V CDR1 and CDR2: GTSNPN, SVGIG (reference sequence). The CDR3 has 13 residues. Here the CDR3 reads CAWSAQGFQPQHF. The CDR3 DNA follows: TGTGCCTGGAGCGCACAGGGCTTTCAGCCCCAGCATTTT.

The rearrangement links TRBV19 to TRBJ1-5, with 8 bases fitting TRBD1. This CDR3 spans 14 amino acids. V gave up 7 bases and J gave up 4 bases; unmatched junction bases: 6. CDR1 and CDR2 (germline): LNHDA, SQIVND (reference sequence). The CDR3 is CASKAGGTNQPQHF. CDR3 DNA: TGTGCCAGTAAGGCAGGGGGCACTAATCAGCCCCAGCATTTT.

V gene TRBV18 combines with J gene TRBJ2-2; 10 bases line up with TRBD2. This CDR3 has 15 residues. Per germline, CDR1 KGHSH and CDR2 LQKENI. V shed 3 bases and J 6 bases; nucleotides not matched to a gene: 4. The CDR3, as DNA: TGTGCCAGCTCACCGAGTACTAGCGGGGCCGGGGAGCTGTTTTTT. It yields the protein CASSPSTSGAGELFF.

In this sample, this clone turned up once. DNA for the CDR3: TGCGCCAGCAGCCAAGATTTGGCAGTTAATCAGCCCCAGCATTTT. Protein sequence: CASSQDLAVNQPQHF. V usage is TRBV4-1 and J usage is TRBJ1-5; D remains unclear. The CDR3 contains 15 residues. Germline V CDR1 and CDR2: MGHRA, YSYEKL. Trimming removed 0 bases at V and 4 bases at J, with 10 bases between.